Described below is a single T cell receptor beta chain sequence and its context. CDR1 is SQVTM, CDR2 ANQGSEA, per germline. The V end lost 8 bases, the J end lost 6 bases, and 3 bases lay between the germline ends. This CDR3 comprises 8 residues. The sample originates from a study of neurological immune-mediated disorders. CD4+ or CD8+ T cells at a count of some 900,000 served as input for the sorted libraries. One entry per CDR3 protein, called by TCRdb with MiXCR from the 5' RACE reads. The table includes about 40,000 distinct CDR3 sequences, roughly 15% detected once. The sample consisted of CD4+ T cells from blood. The TCR sequence derives from an older woman with HTLV-1-associated myelopathy (HAM/TSP). The chain employs TRBV29-1 and TRBJ2-3, with unresolved D. The CDR3 protein is CSLDTQYF. The CDR3 nucleotides are TGCAGCCTCGATACGCAGTATTTT.